This entry concerns a single T cell receptor beta chain. These data belong to a study of cytomegalovirus exposure and HLA in healthy donors. Germline V lookup: CDR1 SQVTM, CDR2 ANQGSEA. The CDR3 is 14 amino acids. Trimming removed 1 base at V and 5 bases at J, with 11 bases between. The PCR was carried out with 60 Vbeta primers and 13 Jbeta primers. Sequencing used immunoSEQ multiplex PCR; TCRdb keeps in-frame clones, though not all of them. The sample holds approximately 240,000 clones, around 80% seen once. The V and J genes are TRBV29-1 and TRBJ2-2; D not certain. The origin of this receptor is a woman aged 40 to 55 in good health and CMV-seropositive. Sequenced input: PBMCs. The CDR3 DNA reads as TGCAGCGTTGAAGGCTTTAGAGGAACCGGGGAGCTGTTTTTT. Translating gives CSVEGFRGTGELFF.